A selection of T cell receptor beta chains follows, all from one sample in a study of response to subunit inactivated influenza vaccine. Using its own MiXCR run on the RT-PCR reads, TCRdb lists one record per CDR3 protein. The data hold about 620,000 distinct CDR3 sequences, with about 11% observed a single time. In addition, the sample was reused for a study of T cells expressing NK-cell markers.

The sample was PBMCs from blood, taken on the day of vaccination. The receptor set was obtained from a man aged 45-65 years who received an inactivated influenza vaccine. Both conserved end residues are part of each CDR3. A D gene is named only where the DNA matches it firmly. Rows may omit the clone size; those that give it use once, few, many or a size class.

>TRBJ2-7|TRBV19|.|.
TGTGCCAGTAGTATAAGCGGAACTCCGGGACGGTACGAGCAGTACTTC
CASSISGTPGRYEQYF
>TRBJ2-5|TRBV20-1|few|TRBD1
TGCAGTGCCCCAGCCTTGGACAGGGGTGAGACCCAGTACTTC
CSAPALDRGETQYF
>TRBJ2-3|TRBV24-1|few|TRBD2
TGTGCCACCAGTGATTTGGCTAGCGGGAGAAAAGATACGCAGTATTTT
CATSDLASGRKDTQYF
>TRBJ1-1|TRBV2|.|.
TGTGCCAGCGGAGCCAGGGACGTGAACACTGAAGCTTTCTTT
CASGARDVNTEAFF
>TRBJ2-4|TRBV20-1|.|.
TGCAGTGCTAGAGATTTCCAGGTCAAAAACATTCAGTACTTC
CSARDFQVKNIQYF
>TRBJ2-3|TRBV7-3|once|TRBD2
TGTGCCAGCAGCACATTAACTAGCGGGAGGGCAGATACGCAGTATTTT
CASSTLTSGRADTQYF
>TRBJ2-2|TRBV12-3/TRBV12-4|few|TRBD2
TGTGCCAGCAGACGGGAGGCCGGGGAGCTGTTTTTT
CASRREAGELFF
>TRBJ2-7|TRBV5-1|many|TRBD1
TGTGCTAGCAGCTTGGGACAGGGCGACGAGCAGTACTTC
CASSLGQGDEQYF
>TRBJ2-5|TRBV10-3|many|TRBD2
TGTGCCATCAGATCGACTAGCGGGGAAGAGACCCAGTACTTC
CAIRSTSGEETQYF
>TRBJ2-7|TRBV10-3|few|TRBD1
TGTGCCATCAGTGAGGGGACAGGGGCAGGCTTCGAGCAGTACTTC
CAISEGTGAGFEQYF
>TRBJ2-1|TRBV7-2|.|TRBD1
TGTGCCAGCAGCTTAGAAGGGACAGGAGCCTACAATGAGCAGTTCTTC
CASSLEGTGAYNEQFF
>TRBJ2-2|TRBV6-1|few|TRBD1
TGTGCCAGCAGACTTCTACCGGACAGGGGAGTTGGGACCGGGGAGCTGTTTTTT
CASRLLPDRGVGTGELFF
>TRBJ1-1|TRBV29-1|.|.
TGCAGCGTTGAAGTTCGGAGAATGAACACTGAAGCTTTCTTT
CSVEVRRMNTEAFF
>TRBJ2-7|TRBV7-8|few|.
TGTGCCAGCACACCTGCTGTCTGGTCCTACGAGCAGTACTTC
CASTPAVWSYEQYF
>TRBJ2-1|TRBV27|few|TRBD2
TGTGCCAGCAAGCGCGGGGGGGCCGTCTACAATGAGCAGTTCTTC
CASKRGGAVYNEQFF
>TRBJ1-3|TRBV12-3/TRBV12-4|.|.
TGTGCCAGCAGTTCTAGGGTAGCAGCAGGGGGAAACACCATATATTTT
CASSSRVAAGGNTIYF
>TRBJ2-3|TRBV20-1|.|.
TGCAGTGCTAGAGTCGGGACCACAGATACGCAGTATTTT
CSARVGTTDTQYF
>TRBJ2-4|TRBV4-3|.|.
TGCGCCAGCAGCCAAGATGATCAGGTCCACTTGGCCAAAAACATTCAGTACTTC
CASSQDDQVHLAKNIQYF